This entry features one T cell receptor (beta chain) sequence. Its antigen is not known. Quantitative 5'-RACE with molecular barcodes was used to make the TCR beta libraries. A single record per CDR3 protein comes from TCRdb applying MiXCR to the 5' RACE reads. The table has around 890,000 distinct CDR3 sequences, 12% seen once. This entry is derived from a study of CD8 T cells in ankylosing spondylitis. Study observations and caveats: Earlier work had already found some motif variants in reactive arthritis synovial fluid and blood. In ankylosing spondylitis patients, matched synovial fluid reportedly showed significant enrichment of disease-linked clones. A TCR beta motif of about 8 highly homologous variants seemed to mark ankylosing spondylitis blood. Disease-linked clones displayed a CD8+ phenotype and appeared relatively rarely in peripheral blood.

V lost 2 bases to trimming and J lost 4 bases, with 11 bases between them. This CDR3 spans 15 amino acids. Material for sequencing was blood, either unsorted or a sorted T cell fraction (not recorded which). The chain links TRBV12-3 or TRBV12-4 to TRBJ2-2, with D tentatively TRBD1 or TRBD2 (5 bases each). This clonotype was obtained from a male donor with ankylosing spondylitis. CDR3 in DNA: TGTGCCAGCAGTTTAATGGGGACCGCCACCGGGGAGCTGTTTTTT. Protein product: CASSLMGTATGELFF.